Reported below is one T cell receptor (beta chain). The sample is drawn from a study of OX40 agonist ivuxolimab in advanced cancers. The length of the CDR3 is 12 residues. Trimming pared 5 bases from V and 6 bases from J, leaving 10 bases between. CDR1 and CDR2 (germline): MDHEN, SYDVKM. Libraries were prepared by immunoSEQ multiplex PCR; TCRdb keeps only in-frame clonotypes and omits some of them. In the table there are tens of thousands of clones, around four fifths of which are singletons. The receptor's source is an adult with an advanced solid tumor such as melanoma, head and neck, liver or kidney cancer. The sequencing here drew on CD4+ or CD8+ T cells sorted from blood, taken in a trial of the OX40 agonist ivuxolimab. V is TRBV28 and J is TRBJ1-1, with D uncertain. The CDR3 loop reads CASSRGRAEAFF. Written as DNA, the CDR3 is TGTGCCAGCAGTCGGGGAAGGGCTGAAGCTTTCTTT.